The 24 T cell receptor beta chains below were found in one sample sequenced in a study of blood T cell repertoires in COVID-19. Method: immunoSEQ multiplex PCR; TCRdb's copy keeps in-frame clones and lacks some. The top ten hold roughly 3.4% of the sample, which has around 200,000 clones, around nine tenths seen once. Sequencing was carried out using peripheral blood. These receptor sequences come from an older man with acute or convalescent COVID-19.

This clone came up a few times. The rearrangement uses TRBV6-2 or TRBV6-3 and TRBJ2-2, with D possibly matching TRBD1 (5 bases). V was pared by 2 bases and J by 6 bases, with 10 bases between. There are 14 residues in the CDR3. Per the germline V gene, CDR1 is MNHEY and CDR2 is SVGEGT. The CDR3 loop is CASSYLPGSGELFF. The CDR3 bases are TGTGCCAGCAGTTACCTCCCAGGGTCCGGGGAGCTGTTTTTT.

The chain couples TRBV4-1 to TRBJ2-7, with TRBD1 matching over 7 bases. The junction had 15 bases not matched to a gene; V was cut back by 1 base and J by 3 bases. CDR3 length: 18 amino acids. Per the germline V gene, CDR1 is MGHRA and CDR2 is YSYEKL. The CDR3 is CASSQGPTDRRGYYEQYF. In DNA form, the CDR3 reads TGCGCCAGCAGCCAAGGACCTACGGACAGGCGAGGTTACTACGAGCAGTACTTC.

The gene calls are TRBV28 and TRBJ1-1; tentatively, D is TRBD1 (6 bases). This CDR3 region has 13 residues. The germline CDR1 and CDR2 sequences are MDHEN and SYDVKM. Trimming left V 5 bases short and J 10 bases short, with 17 bases between. In nucleotides, the CDR3 is TGTGCCAGCAGTCTTCCGGATCAGGGGCGAGCTTTCTTT. Protein sequence: CASSLPDQGRAFF.

The gene calls are TRBV20-1 and TRBJ2-7; D possibly corresponds to TRBD1 (7 bases). The ends were cut back, 2 bases at V and 9 bases at J, with 8 bases in the middle. The CDR3 runs 10 residues. Germline loops: CDR1 DFQATT, CDR2 SNEGSKA (reference sequence). The DNA for the CDR3 is TGCAGTGCTAGACAGGGGGGGCAGTACTTC. It yields the protein CSARQGGQYF.

V and J are TRBV5-4 and TRBJ2-2; D is uncertain. CDR1 is SGHNT and CDR2 is YYREEE in the germline V gene (reference sequence). With 0 bases removed from V and 6 bases from J, the gap between germline ends came to 12 bases. The CDR3 is made up of 15 amino acids. In DNA, the CDR3 is TGTGCCAGCAGCTTGGATGCAACCGAGGCCGGGGAGCTGTTTTTT. Its translation is CASSLDATEAGELFF.

CDR3 region: CASSLLDRPNTEAFF. The CDR3 nucleotides read TGTGCCAGCAGCTTACTGGACAGACCGAACACTGAAGCTTTCTTT. V usage is TRBV7-9 and J usage is TRBJ1-1; maybe TRBD1 (6 bases). The CDR3 has 15 amino acids. Germline CDR1 is SEHNR and CDR2 is FQNEAQ (reference sequence). The germline V and J ends were trimmed by 2 bases and 1 base, with 11 bases remaining between them.

The V call is TRBV5-4, the J call TRBJ1-2; perhaps TRBD1 as D (5 bases). Trimming took 4 bases from V and 11 from J, leaving 24 bases between them. CDR3 size: 15 residues. The V gene's germline CDR1 is SGHNT and CDR2 YYREEE (reference sequence). The CDR3: CASSRKTDVTKGYTF. CDR3 sequence (DNA): TGTGCCAGCAGCAGAAAGACCGACGTAACGAAGGGGTACACCTTC.

V gene TRBV5-1 combines with J gene TRBJ2-1, with 10 bases that match TRBD2. The germline gives CDR1 SGHRS, CDR2 YFSETQ. Trimming cost V 0 bases and J 8 bases; bases outside gene matches: 2. The CDR3 length is 14 residues. The CDR3 DNA sequence: TGCGCCAGCAGCTTGGAAGGGACTAGCGATGAGCAGTTCTTC. Translated: CASSLEGTSDEQFF. Complete variable domain (other parts from reference TRBV5-1 and TRBJ2-1): KAGVTQTPRYLIKTRGQQVTLSCSPISGHRSVSWYQQTPGQGLQFLFEYFSETQRNKGNFPGRFSGRQFSNSRSEMNVSTLELGDSALYLCASSLEGTSDEQFFGPGTRLTVL.

The chain uses TRBV6-5 and TRBJ1-2; D gene ambiguous. The V gene lost 6 bases and the J gene lost 4 bases, with 18 bases spanning the gap. Germline assignment: CDR1 MNHEY and CDR2 SVGAGI. The CDR3 loop spans 15 amino acids. CDR3 sequence reads: CASRSRSSEIYGYTF. CDR3 nucleotides: TGTGCCAGCAGGTCGCGCTCGTCGGAGATCTATGGCTACACCTTC.

The rearrangement joins TRBV6-6 to TRBJ2-5, with 7 nucleotides matching TRBD2. Germline V gives CDR1 MNHNY, CDR2 SVGAGI (reference sequence). This CDR3 region has 17 residues. V lost 5 bases to trimming and J lost 2 bases; unmatched junction nucleotides: 14. CDR3 sequence: CASSPWPSGDYQETQYF. The CDR3 DNA reads TGTGCCAGCAGTCCCTGGCCTAGCGGAGACTATCAAGAGACCCAGTACTTC.

The chain joins TRBV3-1 (or the pseudogene TRBV3-2) to TRBJ2-1, with D possibly matching TRBD2 (5 bases). The germline V and J ends were trimmed by 0 bases and 1 base, with 10 bases remaining between them. Germline V gene lookup returns CDR1 LGHDT and CDR2 YNNKEL (reference sequence). The CDR3 is made up of 16 amino acids. The CDR3 nucleotides are TGTGCCAGCAGCCAAGATCGAGGGCAGTCCTACAATGAGCAGTTCTTC. Its translation: CASSQDRGQSYNEQFF.

The chain has TRBV11-3 and TRBJ2-1; 8 nucleotides line up with TRBD2. Germline V CDR1 and CDR2: SGHNT, YENEEA. The CDR3 spans 13 residues. The V segment lost 5 bases and the J segment 6 bases; nucleotides outside the gene matches: 3. The CDR3 nucleotides read TGTGCCAGCAGCCCCGGACTAGCCAATGAGCAGTTCTTC. Its translation: CASSPGLANEQFF.

The chain combines TRBV7-3 with TRBJ1-5, with D hard to call. This CDR3 region has 15 residues. Germline CDR1 is SGHTA and CDR2 is FQGTGA. Trimming removed 5 bases from V and 1 base from J, with 12 bases in between. CDR3 in amino acids: CASSPGGNSNQPQHF. CDR3 DNA: TGTGCCAGCAGCCCTGGAGGGAACAGCAATCAGCCCCAGCATTTT.

The chain combines TRBV6-6 with TRBJ1-4; the D is unclear. The CDR3 is made up of 16 amino acids. Germline CDR1 and CDR2: MNHNY and SVGAGI (reference sequence). The V gene lost 6 bases and the J gene lost 0 bases, with 14 bases spanning the gap. CDR3 coding DNA: TGTGCCAGCAGCTCACTAGTGGCTTCAACTAATGAAAAACTGTTTTTT. Protein: CASSSLVASTNEKLFF.

The chain is built from TRBV20-1 and TRBJ2-1; D unclear. V lost 3 bases and J 5 bases, leaving 11 bases between the germline ends. CDR3 length equals 13 residues. Germline values: CDR1 DFQATT, CDR2 SNEGSKA (reference sequence). The CDR3 region is CSASLSTDNEQFF. The CDR3 coding sequence is TGCAGTGCTAGTCTGTCCACTGACAATGAGCAGTTCTTC.

This chain uses TRBV19 with TRBJ2-7; TRBD2 might be the D (5 bases). V was shortened by 3 bases and J by 1 base, with 10 bases between the two germline ends. The CDR3 has 14 amino acids. In germline, CDR1 is LNHDA, CDR2 SQIVND (reference sequence). The CDR3 region is CASSIAGGSYEQYF. CDR3 DNA: TGTGCCAGTAGTATCGCGGGCGGTTCCTACGAGCAGTACTTC.

This clone was counted between two and nine times. This sequence joins TRBV12-3 or TRBV12-4 and TRBJ1-1; D perhaps matches TRBD1 (5 bases). The CDR3 runs to 13 residues. V gave up 3 bases and J gave up 1 base, with 6 bases separating them. CDR3 sequence reads: CASSFGQNTEAFF. CDR3 nucleotides: TGTGCCAGCAGTTTTGGACAGAACACTGAAGCTTTCTTT.

The CDR3 coding sequence is TGTGCCAGCTCACCACCGGACAGGGGGAGAGACTACACCTTC. Translated, it gives CASSPPDRGRDYTF. The rearrangement joins TRBV18 to TRBJ1-2, with 10 bases lining up with TRBD1. Germline values: CDR1 KGHSH, CDR2 LQKENI. This CDR3 comprises 14 residues. Trimming took 0 bases from V and 10 from J; bases not matched to a gene: 5.

V usage is TRBV28 and J usage is TRBJ2-1; TRBD2 is a possible D gene (5 bases). CDR1 and CDR2 (germline): MDHEN, SYDVKM. The CDR3 runs 12 residues. The V end lost 7 bases, the J end lost 4 bases, and 8 bases lay between the germline ends. The CDR3, as DNA: TGTGCCAGCAAAGCGGATTACAATGAGCAGTTCTTC. Protein product: CASKADYNEQFF.

V and J are TRBV5-1 and TRBJ1-3, with D unresolved. Trimming removed 3 bases from V and 3 bases from J, with 13 bases in between. CDR1 and CDR2 (germline): SGHRS, YFSETQ. The CDR3 extends over 15 amino acids. The CDR3 bases are TGCGCCAGCAGCTCTTCCGGGATACTTGGAAACACCATATATTTT. This sequence encodes CASSSSGILGNTIYF.

The rearrangement links TRBV3-1 (or the pseudogene TRBV3-2) to TRBJ1-6; D is possibly TRBD1 (5 bases). The length of the CDR3 is 17 residues. Germline V gene sequence: CDR1 LGHDT, CDR2 YNNKEL (reference sequence). Trimming shortened V by 3 bases and J by 10 bases, and 22 bases separated the two germline ends. The CDR3 DNA reads as TGTGCCAGCAGCCAGTTATCTGGGGCAGGTGTTAAGTCACCCCTCCACTTT. Residues: CASSQLSGAGVKSPLHF.

The gene calls are TRBV29-1 and TRBJ2-6; D not certain. This CDR3 region has 13 residues. Germline V gene lookup returns CDR1 SQVTM and CDR2 ANQGSEA. V shed 4 bases and J shed 0 bases, with 4 bases lying between them. The CDR3 is CSVAVSGANVLTF. DNA for the CDR3: TGCAGCGTTGCGGTCTCTGGGGCCAACGTCCTGACTTTC.

The chain uses TRBV7-3 and TRBJ1-1; weak D call: TRBD1 (5 bases). Between the trimmed V and J ends, which lost 5 bases and 5 bases, there was a span of 9 bases. CDR1 is SGHTA and CDR2 is FQGTGA in the germline V gene. The CDR3 consists of 12 residues. In nucleotides, the CDR3 is TGTGCCAGCAGCGCAGCAGGGACTGAAGCTTTCTTT. Protein product: CASSAAGTEAFF.

The CDR3 loop is CASSQDQRESYNEQFF. The CDR3 nucleotides read TGCGCCAGCAGCCAAGATCAGCGGGAGTCCTACAATGAGCAGTTCTTC. J is TRBJ2-1 and V is TRBV4-1, with TRBD2 matching over 8 bases. CDR3 length: 16 amino acids. The germline V gene has CDR1 MGHRA and CDR2 YSYEKL. V dropped 0 bases and J dropped 1; count of bases not matched to a gene: 2.